The 16 T cell receptor beta chains below come from one sample, sequenced in a study of blood T cell repertoires in COVID-19. Here immunoSEQ multiplex PCR was the method, and the copy in TCRdb shows in-frame clones only, minus some. Of roughly 240,000 clones listed, around 80% were seen once; the top ten hold about 2%. Material for sequencing was peripheral blood. The receptors were sampled from a woman of 80 years or more with acute or convalescent COVID-19.

This sequence joins TRBV5-4 and TRBJ2-6; no clear D gene. The CDR3 consists of 14 residues. Germline V gene sequence: CDR1 SGHNT, CDR2 YYREEE (reference sequence). Trimming removed 2 bases from V and 1 base from J, with 4 bases in between. The CDR3 sequence: CASSFPSGANVLTF. The CDR3 DNA is TGTGCCAGCAGCTTCCCTTCTGGGGCCAACGTCCTGACTTTC.

This chain uses TRBV29-1 with TRBJ2-7, with TRBD2 matching over 9 bases. Germline CDR1 reads SQVTM; CDR2 reads ANQGSEA. The CDR3 spans 14 residues. After removal of 0 bases from V and 6 bases from J, the junction contained 6 bases not matched to a gene. The chain's CDR3 is CSVEEGGRAGEQYF. For the CDR3, the DNA is TGCAGCGTTGAAGAGGGCGGGAGGGCCGGCGAGCAGTACTTC.

This chain uses TRBV28 with TRBJ2-3; D remains ambiguous. Trimming stripped 2 bases from V and 4 bases from J, with 4 bases between. The CDR3 contains 12 residues. The germline V gene encodes CDR1 MDHEN and CDR2 SYDVKM. The CDR3: CASSLVADTQYF. For the CDR3, the DNA is TGTGCCAGCAGTTTAGTAGCAGATACGCAGTATTTT.

The chain recombines TRBV5-1 with TRBJ2-5, with 9 bases aligning to TRBD1. Germline V CDR1 and CDR2: SGHRS, YFSETQ. The CDR3 length is 14 residues. Trimming removed 6 bases from V and 3 bases from J; junction bases left unmatched: 6. This CDR3 reads CASTLGTGKETQYF. Written as DNA, the CDR3 is TGCGCCAGCACACTTGGGACAGGGAAAGAGACCCAGTACTTC. Full variable domain (remainder filled in from reference TRBV5-1 and TRBJ2-5): KAGVTQTPRYLIKTRGQQVTLSCSPISGHRSVSWYQQTPGQGLQFLFEYFSETQRNKGNFPGRFSGRQFSNSRSEMNVSTLELGDSALYLCASTLGTGKETQYFGPGTRLLVL.

V usage is TRBV6-2 or TRBV6-3 and J usage is TRBJ1-2; D possibly corresponds to TRBD1 (5 bases). In germline, CDR1 is MNHEY, CDR2 SVGEGT. V was trimmed by 5 bases and J by 0 bases, leaving 13 bases between them. The CDR3 spans 15 residues. The CDR3 region is CASSQPGGANYGYTF. In nucleotides, the CDR3 is TGTGCCAGCAGTCAACCCGGAGGGGCTAACTATGGCTACACCTTC.

Here the CDR3 DNA reads TGTGCCAGCAGCCAATGGACTAGCGGGGTGAACACCGGGGAGCTGTTTTTT. Translating it yields CASSQWTSGVNTGELFF. The chain carries TRBV14 and TRBJ2-2; 12 bases agree with TRBD2. This CDR3 contains 17 residues. Germline values: CDR1 SGHDN, CDR2 FVKESK. With V trimmed by 2 bases and J by 1 base, 2 bases remained unmatched.

V is TRBV7-2 and J is TRBJ2-5; D uncertain. This CDR3 is 15 amino acids long. Germline CDR1 and CDR2: SGHTA and FQGNSA. Deletions cut 3 bases from V and 1 base from J, with 12 bases between. This chain's CDR3 is CASSFWSPTQETQYF. The CDR3 region has the DNA TGTGCCAGCAGCTTTTGGAGCCCGACCCAAGAGACCCAGTACTTC.

The chain's CDR3 is CASSSGLSSYNEQFF. DNA for the CDR3: TGTGCCAGCAGCTCCGGACTGAGTAGCTACAATGAGCAGTTCTTC. The rearrangement uses TRBV5-4 and TRBJ2-1, with D maybe TRBD2 (5 bases). V was clipped by 3 bases and J by 3 bases, with 13 bases between them. The germline V gene encodes CDR1 SGHNT and CDR2 YYREEE (reference sequence). The CDR3 consists of 15 residues.

V and J are TRBV12-5 and TRBJ2-1; 10 bases map to TRBD2. Trimming cost V 6 bases and J 0 bases; bases outside gene matches: 5. Germline CDR1 and CDR2: LGHNT and FRNRAP. The CDR3 runs to 16 residues. The chain's CDR3 is CASGTAGGPSYNEQFF. CDR3 DNA: TGTGCTAGTGGAACAGCGGGAGGGCCCTCCTACAATGAGCAGTTCTTC.

The chain is built from TRBV28 and TRBJ1-4; D not certain. V was trimmed by 10 bases and J by 0 bases, leaving 12 bases between them. CDR3 length: 14 amino acids. The V gene's germline CDR1 is MDHEN and CDR2 SYDVKM. The DNA for the CDR3 is TGTGCCATAGGCAAGGGAGCAACTAATGAAAAACTGTTTTTT. It codes for CAIGKGATNEKLFF.

The rearrangement uses TRBV6-5 and TRBJ2-1; maybe TRBD2 (6 bases). This CDR3 has 13 amino acids. In germline, CDR1 is MNHEY, CDR2 SVGAGI. The ends were cut back, 5 bases at V and 7 bases at J, with 12 bases in the middle. CDR3 protein: CASSTGLNNEQFF. The CDR3 DNA reads as TGTGCCAGCAGTACGGGACTGAATAATGAGCAGTTCTTC.

This clone was observed once. V gene TRBV4-3 combines with J gene TRBJ1-1; the D gene is possibly TRBD1 (6 bases). The V gene lost 1 base and the J gene lost 3 bases, with 12 bases spanning the gap. CDR3 length equals 15 residues. The germline V gene encodes CDR1 LGHNA and CDR2 YSLEER. CDR3 DNA: TGCGCCAGCAGCCAAGTCTCGACAGGAGACACTGAAGCTTTCTTT. Amino acids: CASSQVSTGDTEAFF.

This chain links TRBV5-1 with TRBJ1-1; D is unclear. The CDR3 extends over 13 amino acids. CDR1 and CDR2 (germline): SGHRS, YFSETQ. Trimming removed 6 bases from V and 1 base from J, with 10 bases in between. The CDR3 coding sequence is TGCGCCAGCACGTTATCAGGGAACACTGAAGCTTTCTTT. Translating it yields CASTLSGNTEAFF.

J is TRBJ1-1 and V is TRBV2; no reliable D call. V was trimmed by 2 bases and J by 0 bases, leaving 10 bases between them. Germline values: CDR1 SNHLY, CDR2 FYNNEI. This CDR3 region has 15 residues. This CDR3 reads CASSELGIMNTEAFF. The CDR3, as DNA: TGTGCCAGCAGTGAACTCGGGATCATGAACACTGAAGCTTTCTTT. The entire variable domain, with the rest obtained from reference TRBV2 and TRBJ1-1, is as follows: EPEVTQTPSHQVTQMGQEVILRCVPISNHLYFYWYRQILGQKVEFLVSFYNNEISEKSEIFDDQFSVERPDGSNFTLKIRSTKLEDSAMYFCASSELGIMNTEAFFGQGTRLTVV.

In DNA form, the CDR3 reads TGTGCCAGCAGCCAGGCCCGACAACCCCACTATGGCTACACCTTC. This sequence encodes CASSQARQPHYGYTF. The chain couples TRBV3-1 (or the pseudogene TRBV3-2) to TRBJ1-2; no clear D. Germline assignment: CDR1 LGHDT and CDR2 YNNKEL (reference sequence). The CDR3 is 15 amino acids. V lost 3 bases and J 3 bases, leaving 14 bases between the germline ends.

V usage is TRBV10-3 and J usage is TRBJ2-1; TRBD2 matches 8 bases. The germline gives CDR1 ENHRY, CDR2 SYGVKD. This CDR3 is built from 16 residues. Trimming removed 3 bases from V and 2 bases from J; junction bases left unmatched: 6. The CDR3 DNA reads TGTGCCATCAGTGAAGTTGCGGGAGGAGCCTACAATGAGCAGTTCTTC. Residues: CAISEVAGGAYNEQFF.